These 18 T cell receptor beta chains came from one sample sequenced in a study of blood T cell repertoires in COVID-19. The method was immunoSEQ multiplex PCR; TCRdb's version includes in-frame clones alone and lacks a portion of them. The repertoire holds more than 300,000 clones, with roughly 86% as singletons. The sample consisted of peripheral blood. The receptors derive from a woman in her forties or fifties with acute or convalescent COVID-19.

The V call is TRBV7-3, the J call TRBJ1-1; D call uncertain. Germline CDR1 and CDR2: SGHTA and FQGTGA. V was shortened by 5 bases and J by 4 bases, with 17 bases between the two germline ends. The CDR3 loop spans 15 amino acids. For the CDR3, the DNA is TGTGCCAGCAGCCAAGCCGGGTCAACTTTCACTGAAGCTTTCTTT. It encodes CASSQAGSTFTEAFF.

The rearrangement links TRBV29-1 to TRBJ2-5; 10 nucleotides line up with TRBD2. The CDR3 runs to 16 residues. Trimming at V came to 4 bases and at J to 1 base, leaving 9 bases not matched to a gene. Germline loops: CDR1 SQVTM, CDR2 ANQGSEA. Written as DNA, the CDR3 is TGCAGCGTTGGGCTAGCGGGAGTAGGCTCCCAAGAGACCCAGTACTTC. Translating it yields CSVGLAGVGSQETQYF.

The chain is built from TRBV19 and TRBJ2-3; no reliable D call. The length of the CDR3 is 12 residues. Germline lookup yields CDR1 LNHDA and CDR2 SQIVND (reference sequence). V lost 7 bases and J 6 bases, leaving 11 bases between the germline ends. The CDR3, as DNA: TGTGCCAGTAACCCGGGTGGCGATACGCAGTATTTT. Its protein product is CASNPGGDTQYF.

The chain links TRBV14 to TRBJ2-7; TRBD2 agrees at 11 bases. Germline V lookup: CDR1 SGHDN, CDR2 FVKESK. The V segment lost 0 bases and the J segment 5 bases; nucleotides outside the gene matches: 9. The CDR3 spans 17 residues. The CDR3 loop reads CASSQDWNSGRAHEQYF. CDR3 nucleotides: TGTGCCAGCAGCCAAGATTGGAATAGCGGGAGGGCCCACGAGCAGTACTTC.

This clone was detected only a few times. The CDR3 here is CASSLGQGRTDTQYF. In DNA form, the CDR3 reads TGTGCCAGCAGCTTGGGACAGGGAAGGACAGATACGCAGTATTTT. The rearrangement links TRBV5-8 to TRBJ2-3; 7 bases are shared with TRBD1. This CDR3 has 15 residues. Germline V lookup: CDR1 SGHTS, CDR2 YDEGEE. V shed 0 bases and J 3 bases; nucleotides not matched to a gene: 4.

The rearrangement uses TRBV13 and TRBJ1-2; D is unresolved. The CDR3 is 14 amino acids. CDR1 is PRHDT and CDR2 is FYEKMQ in the germline V gene (reference sequence). Trimming left V 0 bases short and J 2 bases short, with 7 bases between. The CDR3 region has the DNA TGTGCCAGCAGCTTAGGAGCAGGCAACTATGGCTACACCTTC. It is translated as CASSLGAGNYGYTF.

J is TRBJ2-7 and V is TRBV5-1, with no clear D. The germline CDR1 and CDR2 sequences are SGHRS and YFSETQ. This CDR3 comprises 15 residues. Trimming removed 0 bases at V and 4 bases at J, with 14 bases between. The CDR3 here is CASSLVSAKEYEQYF. In DNA form, the CDR3 reads TGCGCCAGCAGCTTGGTTTCGGCTAAGGAGTACGAGCAGTACTTC. Combining the CDR3 with reference TRBV5-1 and TRBJ2-7 gives the whole variable domain KAGVTQTPRYLIKTRGQQVTLSCSPISGHRSVSWYQQTPGQGLQFLFEYFSETQRNKGNFPGRFSGRQFSNSRSEMNVSTLELGDSALYLCASSLVSAKEYEQYFGPGTRLTVT.

V usage is TRBV27 and J usage is TRBJ1-2, with TRBD1 matching 8 bases. The CDR3 length is 15 residues. The germline gives CDR1 MNHEY, CDR2 SMNVEV (reference sequence). Trimming at V came to 3 bases and at J to 8 bases, leaving 11 bases not matched to a gene. CDR3 DNA sequence: TGTGCCAGCAGTTTTGGGGCAGGGGGCATCGACGGCTACACCTTC. Amino acids: CASSFGAGGIDGYTF.

The CDR3 loop reads CASSFGPGNTEAFF. CDR3 DNA: TGTGCCAGCAGCTTTGGTCCGGGGAACACTGAAGCTTTCTTT. The rearrangement uses TRBV7-2 and TRBJ1-1, with no clear D. In germline, CDR1 is SGHTA, CDR2 FQGNSA. The CDR3 totals 14 residues. The V and J ends lost 3 bases and 1 base respectively, with 9 bases between them.

This clone appeared a single time. This chain links TRBV18 with TRBJ1-1; 7 bases match TRBD1. The length of the CDR3 is 14 residues. V lost 3 bases, J lost 1 base, and 2 bases stayed unmatched. Germline V CDR1 and CDR2: KGHSH, LQKENI. CDR3 amino acids: CASSPGQTNTEAFF. The DNA for the CDR3 is TGTGCCAGCTCACCGGGACAGACGAACACTGAAGCTTTCTTT.

The sample holds a few counts of this clone. This chain joins TRBV11-2 and TRBJ2-3; D remains unclear. The germline V gene has CDR1 SGHAT and CDR2 FQNNGV. This CDR3 has 16 residues. Trimming shortened V by 5 bases and J by 0 bases, and 15 bases separated the two germline ends. CDR3: CASSPYEFTSTDTQYF. The DNA of the CDR3 is TGTGCCAGCAGCCCCTATGAATTTACGAGCACAGATACGCAGTATTTT. Complete variable domain (other parts from reference TRBV11-2 and TRBJ2-3): EAGVAQSPRYKIIEKRQSVAFWCNPISGHATLYWYQQILGQGPKLLIQFQNNGVVDDSQLPKDRFSAERLKGVDSTLKIQPAKLEDSAVYLCASSPYEFTSTDTQYFGPGTRLTVL.

The gene calls are TRBV27 and TRBJ2-5, with 8 bases lining up with TRBD1. CDR3 length: 14 residues. Germline CDR1 is MNHEY and CDR2 is SMNVEV (reference sequence). J gave up 4 bases and V 6 bases, and 7 bases lay outside the gene matches. The chain's CDR3 is CASRQGTGIETQYF. The DNA of the CDR3 is TGTGCCAGCAGGCAAGGGACAGGTATAGAGACCCAGTACTTC.

V and J are TRBV30 and TRBJ2-7; D gene ambiguous. The V end was cut by 2 bases, the J end by 2 bases, with 10 bases between. Germline V lookup: CDR1 GTSNPN, CDR2 SVGIG (reference sequence). The CDR3 runs to 13 residues. CDR3 amino acids: CAWSPKVAYEQYF. CDR3 nucleotide sequence: TGTGCCTGGAGTCCTAAAGTGGCCTACGAGCAGTACTTC.

To note about this clone: The junction departs from germline at one end; a sequencing error may be responsible. V gene TRBV7-2 combines with J gene TRBJ2-1, with 9 bases matching TRBD1. The length of the CDR3 is 12 residues. Germline-derived CDR1 and CDR2 are SGHTA and FQGNSA. The CDR3 coding sequence is TGTGCCAGCAGTCTCCACCGGGACAGGGAAATCTTC. This gives the protein CASSLHRDREIF. Variable domain in full (rest from reference TRBV7-2 and TRBJ2-1): GAGVSQSPSNKVTEKGKDVELRCDPISGHTALYWYRQSLGQGLEFLIYFQGNSAPDKSGLPSDRFSAERTGGSVSTLTIQRTQQEDSAVYLCASSLHRDREIFGPGTRLTVL.

CDR3 DNA: TGCAGTGCTAGTAGTCTAGCGACCAATGAGCAGTTCTTC. It codes for CSASSLATNEQFF. The chain couples TRBV20-1 to TRBJ2-1; possibly TRBD2 for D (6 bases). The CDR3 consists of 13 residues. V was pared by 3 bases and J by 6 bases, with 12 bases between. Germline CDR1 DFQATT, CDR2 SNEGSKA (reference sequence).

The rearrangement uses TRBV28 and TRBJ1-6; no clear D. The ends were cut back, 6 bases at V and 9 bases at J, with 15 bases in the middle. Germline V gene lookup returns CDR1 MDHEN and CDR2 SYDVKM. This CDR3 region has 14 residues. CDR3 sequence reads: CASRRPATVSPLHF. The CDR3 nucleotides read TGTGCCAGCAGACGCCCCGCGACTGTTTCACCCCTCCACTTT.

The V gene is TRBV7-8, the J gene TRBJ1-2; D is unclear. Germline lookup yields CDR1 SGHVS and CDR2 FQNEAQ. The CDR3 extends over 14 amino acids. V was cut by 1 base and J by 6 bases, with 12 bases left in between. The CDR3 region has the DNA TGTGCCAGCAGCTTAGGGGTTAGCGGCGATGGCTACACCTTC. Translation: CASSLGVSGDGYTF.

This chain connects TRBV15 to TRBJ1-5; 7 nucleotides match TRBD1. Germline lookup yields CDR1 LNHNV and CDR2 YYDKDF (reference sequence). The CDR3 totals 15 residues. V shed 5 bases, J shed 6 bases, and the junction held 10 bases outside the gene matches. CDR3 bases: TGTGCCACCAGCCCGAATGACAGGGTTCGTCAGCCCCAGCATTTT. This sequence encodes CATSPNDRVRQPQHF. The full variable domain, with the rest looked up from reference TRBV15 and TRBJ1-5, is DAMVIQNPRYQVTQFGKPVTLSCSQTLNHNVMYWYQQKSSQAPKLLFHYYDKDFNNEADTPDNFQSRRPNTSFCFLDIRSPGLGDTAMYLCATSPNDRVRQPQHFGDGTRLSIL.